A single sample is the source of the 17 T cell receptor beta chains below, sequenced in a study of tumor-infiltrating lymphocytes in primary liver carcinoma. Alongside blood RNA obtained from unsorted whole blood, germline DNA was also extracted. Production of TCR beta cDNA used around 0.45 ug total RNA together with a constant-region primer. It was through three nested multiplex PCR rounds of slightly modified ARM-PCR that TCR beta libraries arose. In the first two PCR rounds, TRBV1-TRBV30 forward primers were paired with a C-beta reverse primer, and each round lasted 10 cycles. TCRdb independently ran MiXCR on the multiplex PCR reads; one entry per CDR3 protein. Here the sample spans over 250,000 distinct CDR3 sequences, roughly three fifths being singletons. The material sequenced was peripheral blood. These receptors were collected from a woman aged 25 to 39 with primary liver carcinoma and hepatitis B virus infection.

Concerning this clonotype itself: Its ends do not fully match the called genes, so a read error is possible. CDR3 in DNA: TGTGCCAACAGCTGGATCCAAGCAGGGGGTGAGCAGTTCTTC. This codes for CANSWIQAGGEQFF. The chain recombines TRBV11-1 with TRBJ2-1, with TRBD1 matching 7 bases. CDR1 and CDR2 (germline): SGHAT, FQDESV (reference sequence). The length of the CDR3 is 14 residues.

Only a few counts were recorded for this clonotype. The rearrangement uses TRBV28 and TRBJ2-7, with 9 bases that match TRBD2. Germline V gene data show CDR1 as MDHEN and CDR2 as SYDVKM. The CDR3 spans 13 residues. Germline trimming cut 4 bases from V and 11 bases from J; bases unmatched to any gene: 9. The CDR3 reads CASSSYIAGAEYF. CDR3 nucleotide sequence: TGTGCCAGCAGTTCATATATAGCGGGAGCGGAGTACTTC.

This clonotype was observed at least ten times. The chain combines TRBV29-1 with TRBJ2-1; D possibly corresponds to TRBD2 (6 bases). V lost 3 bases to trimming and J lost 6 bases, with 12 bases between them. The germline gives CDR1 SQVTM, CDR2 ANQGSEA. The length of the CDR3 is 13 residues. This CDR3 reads CSVEGGSINEQFF. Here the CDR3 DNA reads TGCAGCGTTGAGGGAGGATCGATCAATGAGCAGTTCTTC.

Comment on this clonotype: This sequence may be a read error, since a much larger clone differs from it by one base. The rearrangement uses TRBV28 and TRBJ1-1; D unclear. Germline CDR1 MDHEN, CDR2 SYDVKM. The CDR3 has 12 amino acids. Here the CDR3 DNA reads TGTGCCAGCGTCGCAACGGGCACTGGAGCTTTCTTT. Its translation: CASVATGTGAFF.

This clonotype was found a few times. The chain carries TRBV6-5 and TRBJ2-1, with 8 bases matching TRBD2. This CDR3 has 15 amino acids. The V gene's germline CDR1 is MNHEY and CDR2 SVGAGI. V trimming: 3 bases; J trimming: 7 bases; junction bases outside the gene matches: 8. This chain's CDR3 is CASSYFAGGMNEQFF. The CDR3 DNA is TGTGCCAGCAGTTATTTCGCGGGAGGAATGAATGAGCAGTTCTTC.

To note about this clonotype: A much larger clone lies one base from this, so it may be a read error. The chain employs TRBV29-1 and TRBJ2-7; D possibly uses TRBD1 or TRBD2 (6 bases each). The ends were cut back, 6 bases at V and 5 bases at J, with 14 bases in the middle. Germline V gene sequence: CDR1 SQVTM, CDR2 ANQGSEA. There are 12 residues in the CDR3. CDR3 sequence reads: CSVVTRGDEQYF. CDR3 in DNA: TGCAGCGTAGTGACAAGGGGGGACGAGCAGTACTTC.

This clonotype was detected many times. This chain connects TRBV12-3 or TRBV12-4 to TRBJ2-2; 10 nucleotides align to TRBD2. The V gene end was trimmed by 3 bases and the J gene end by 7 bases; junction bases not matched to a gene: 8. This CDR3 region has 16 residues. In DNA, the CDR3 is TGTGCCAGCAGTTTTCGGCTAGCGGGGGAAGGCGGGGAGCTGTTTTTT. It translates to CASSFRLAGEGGELFF.

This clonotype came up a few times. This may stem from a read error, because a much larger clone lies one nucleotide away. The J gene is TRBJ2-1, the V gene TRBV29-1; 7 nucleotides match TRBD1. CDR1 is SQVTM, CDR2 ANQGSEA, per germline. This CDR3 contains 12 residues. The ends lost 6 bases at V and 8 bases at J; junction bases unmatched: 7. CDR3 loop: CSVRQGKDEQFF. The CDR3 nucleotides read TGCAGCGTGAGACAGGGAAAGGATGAGCAGTTCTTC.

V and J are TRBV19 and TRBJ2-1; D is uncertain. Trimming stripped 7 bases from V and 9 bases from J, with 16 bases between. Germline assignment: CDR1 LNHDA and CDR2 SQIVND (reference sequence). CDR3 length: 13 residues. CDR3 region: CASTPRWKGEQFF. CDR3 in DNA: TGTGCCAGTACCCCTCGATGGAAGGGTGAGCAGTTCTTC.

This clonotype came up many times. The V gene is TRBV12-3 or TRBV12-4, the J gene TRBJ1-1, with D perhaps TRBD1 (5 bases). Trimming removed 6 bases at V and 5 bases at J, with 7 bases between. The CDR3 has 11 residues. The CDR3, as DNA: TGTGCCAGCAGCCGGGGGACTGAAGCTTTCTTT. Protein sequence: CASSRGTEAFF.

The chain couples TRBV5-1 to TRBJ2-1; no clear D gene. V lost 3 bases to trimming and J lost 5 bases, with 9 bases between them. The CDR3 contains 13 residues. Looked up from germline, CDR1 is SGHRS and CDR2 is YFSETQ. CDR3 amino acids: CASSSTTNNEQFF. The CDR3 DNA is TGCGCCAGCAGCTCTACTACTAACAATGAGCAGTTCTTC.

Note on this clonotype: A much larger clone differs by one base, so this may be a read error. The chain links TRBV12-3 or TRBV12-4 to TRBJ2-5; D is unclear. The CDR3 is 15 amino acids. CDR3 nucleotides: TGTGTCAGCAGTAAGACGGCCGCGATTCAAGAGACCCAGTACTTC. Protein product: CVSSKTAAIQETQYF.

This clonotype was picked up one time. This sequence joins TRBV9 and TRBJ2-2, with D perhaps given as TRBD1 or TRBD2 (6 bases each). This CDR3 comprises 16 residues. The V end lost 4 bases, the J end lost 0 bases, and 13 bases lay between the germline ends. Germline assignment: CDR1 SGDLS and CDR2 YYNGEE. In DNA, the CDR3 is TGTGCCAGCAGCCTTCGCGGGACACCGAACACCGGGGAGCTGTTTTTT. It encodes CASSLRGTPNTGELFF.

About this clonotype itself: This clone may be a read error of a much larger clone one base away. The CDR3 here is CASSLRARFSTEQYF. The DNA for the CDR3 is TGTGCCAGCAGTTTAAGGGCAAGATTCTCAACCGAGCAGTACTTC. V usage is TRBV12-3 or TRBV12-4 and J usage is TRBJ2-7; unclear D gene. The CDR3 loop spans 15 amino acids. Trimming removed 2 bases from V and 6 bases from J, with 17 bases in between.

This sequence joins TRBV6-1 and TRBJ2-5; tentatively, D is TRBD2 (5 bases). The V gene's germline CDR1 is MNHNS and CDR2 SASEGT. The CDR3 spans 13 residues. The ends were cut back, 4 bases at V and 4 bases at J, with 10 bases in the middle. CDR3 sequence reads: CASSVLDRETQYF. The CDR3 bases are TGTGCCAGCAGTGTACTAGACCGAGAGACCCAGTACTTC.

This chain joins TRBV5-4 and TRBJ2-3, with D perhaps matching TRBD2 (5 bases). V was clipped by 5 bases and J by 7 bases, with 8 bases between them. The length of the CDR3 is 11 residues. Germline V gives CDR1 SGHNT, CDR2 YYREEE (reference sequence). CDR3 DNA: TGTGCCAGCAGGGGAGCATATACGCAGTATTTT. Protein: CASRGAYTQYF.

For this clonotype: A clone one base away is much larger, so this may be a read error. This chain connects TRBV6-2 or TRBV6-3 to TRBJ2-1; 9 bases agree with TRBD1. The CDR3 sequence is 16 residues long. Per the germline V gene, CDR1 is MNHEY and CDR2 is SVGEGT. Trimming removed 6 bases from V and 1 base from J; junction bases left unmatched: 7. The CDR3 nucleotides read TGTGCCAGCAGCCTAGCCGGGACAGGGTCCTACAATGAGCAGTTCTTC. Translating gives CASSLAGTGSYNEQFF.